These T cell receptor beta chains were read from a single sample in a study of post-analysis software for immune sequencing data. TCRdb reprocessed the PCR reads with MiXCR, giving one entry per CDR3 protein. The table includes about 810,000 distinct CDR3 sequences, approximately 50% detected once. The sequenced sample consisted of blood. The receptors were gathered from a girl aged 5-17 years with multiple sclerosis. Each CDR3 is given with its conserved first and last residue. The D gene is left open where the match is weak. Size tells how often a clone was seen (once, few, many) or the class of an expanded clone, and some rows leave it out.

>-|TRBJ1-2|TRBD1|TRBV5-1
TGCGCCAGCAGCTGGCTAAGACAGGGAACTAACTATGGCTACACCTTC
CASSWLRQGTNYGYTF
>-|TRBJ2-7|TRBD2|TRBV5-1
TGCGCCAGCAGCTTGAGTTCGCTAGCGGGGTACGAGCAGTGCTTC
CASSLSSLAGYEQCF
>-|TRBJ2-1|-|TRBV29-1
TGCAGCGCTCCTTCGGGACCTACGGGAAATGAGCAGTTCTTC
CSAPSGPTGNEQFF
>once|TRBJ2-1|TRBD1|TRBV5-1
TGCGCCAGCAGGGGGACAGGGGACAATGAGCAGTTCTTC
CASRGTGDNEQFF
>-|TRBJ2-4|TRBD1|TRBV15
TGTGCCACCAGCAGAGCCCCTCCGGGACAGGGGGTTGAGCAGTACTTC
CATSRAPPGQGVEQYF
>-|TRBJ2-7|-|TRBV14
TGTGCCAGCACCCCTGACCCCTCGGTTGGGACCTACGAGCAGTACTTC
CASTPDPSVGTYEQYF
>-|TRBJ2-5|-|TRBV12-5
TGTGCTAGTGGTCCTGTCGCACCGTTAAGGGAGACCCAGTACTTC
CASGPVAPLRETQYF
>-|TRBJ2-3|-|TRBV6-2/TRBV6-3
TGTGCCAGCAGTTACTCCGGATCGGGGTGGGAGTATTTT
CASSYSGSGWEYF
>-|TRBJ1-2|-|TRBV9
TGTGCCAGCAGACACGGGAATTCGAGAGGCTACACCTTC
CASRHGNSRGYTF
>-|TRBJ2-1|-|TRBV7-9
TGTGCCAGCAACTTGAACTTAGACAGCGGACACAATGAGCAGTTCTTC
CASNLNLDSGHNEQFF
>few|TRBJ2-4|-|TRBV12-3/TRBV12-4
TGTGCCAGCAGTTTCTGGCAGACGCAACTAGCCAAAAACATTCAGTACTTC
CASSFWQTQLAKNIQYF
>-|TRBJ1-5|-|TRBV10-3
TGTGCCATCAGTGAGGGCTATCAGCCCCAGCATTTT
CAISEGYQPQHF
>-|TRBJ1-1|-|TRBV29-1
TGCAGCGTCGGAGTGGGAGCGAACACTGAAGCTTTCTTT
CSVGVGANTEAFF
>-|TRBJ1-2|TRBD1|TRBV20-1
TGCAGTGCTAGAGATCGGGACAGACGTAACTATGGCTACACCTTC
CSARDRDRRNYGYTF
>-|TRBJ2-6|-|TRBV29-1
TGCAGCGTCCCAGAGGCAAATGGGGCCAACGTCCTGACTTTC
CSVPEANGANVLTF
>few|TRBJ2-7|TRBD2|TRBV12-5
TGTGCTAGTGGTTTGGGGGGCGGGAGCAGCTCCTACGAGCAGTACTTC
CASGLGGGSSSYEQYF
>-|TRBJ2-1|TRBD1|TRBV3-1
TGTGCCAGCAGCCCTCTTTCCAGGACAGGGGGAACCTACAATGAGCAGTTCTTC
CASSPLSRTGGTYNEQFF
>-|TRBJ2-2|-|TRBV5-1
TGCGCCAGCAGCATCCGGCAGGGAAGGACCGGGGAGCTGTTTTTT
CASSIRQGRTGELFF
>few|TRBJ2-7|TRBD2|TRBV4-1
TGCGCCAGCAGCTTACTACTAGCGGGAGGATCCTACGAGCAGTACTTC
CASSLLLAGGSYEQYF
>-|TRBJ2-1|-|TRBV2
TGTGCCAGCAGTGACCTCGGGTCAGGTTCTGAGCAGTTCTTC
CASSDLGSGSEQFF
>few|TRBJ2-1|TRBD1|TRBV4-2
TGTGCCAGCAGCCAGGGGACAGGGGAGCCAGATGAGCAGTTCTTC
CASSQGTGEPDEQFF
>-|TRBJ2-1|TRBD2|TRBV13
TGTGCCAGCAGACACCCTCTAGCGGGGGGGCCGGATGAGCAGTTCTTC
CASRHPLAGGPDEQFF
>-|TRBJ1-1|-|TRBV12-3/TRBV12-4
TGTGCCAGCAGCCCTAGAACGGGTCGCACTGAAGCTTTCTTT
CASSPRTGRTEAFF
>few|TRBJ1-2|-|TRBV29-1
TGCAGCGTCGCTAAGTCTGAGTATAGCTATGGCTACACCTTC
CSVAKSEYSYGYTF
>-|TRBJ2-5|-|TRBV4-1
TGCGCCAGCAGCCAAGACGGGACACAACAAGAGACCCAGTACTTC
CASSQDGTQQETQYF
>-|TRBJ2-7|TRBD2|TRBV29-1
TGCAGCGCCGCGACTAGCGGGGGGACCTGCGAGCAGTACTTC
CSAATSGGTCEQYF
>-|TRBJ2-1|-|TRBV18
TGTGCCAGCTCACCACCCCTAGCGCACTACAATGAGCAGTTCTTC
CASSPPLAHYNEQFF
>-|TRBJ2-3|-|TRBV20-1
TGCAGCCTCAGACAAAGCACAGATACGCAGTATTTT
CSLRQSTDTQYF
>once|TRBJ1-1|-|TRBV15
TGTGCCACCAGCAGAGATTTTTTGGGTTTTGAAGCTTTCTTT
CATSRDFLGFEAFF
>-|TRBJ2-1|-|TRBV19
TGTGCTACCTTGAGCTCCTACAATGAGCAGTTCTTC
CATLSSYNEQFF
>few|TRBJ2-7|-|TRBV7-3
TGTGCCAGCAGCTTAAATGCCGGAGGCGAGCAGTACTTC
CASSLNAGGEQYF
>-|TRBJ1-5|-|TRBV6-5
TGTGCCAGCAGTTACTCGGGGCTTAACCCCTCTCAGCCCCAGCATTTT
CASSYSGLNPSQPQHF
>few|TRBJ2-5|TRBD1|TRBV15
TGTGCCACCAGCGAGGGACAGGGGAGAGAGACCCAGTACTTC
CATSEGQGRETQYF
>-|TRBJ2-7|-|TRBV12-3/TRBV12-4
TGTGCCAGCAGTTTAAAGGAGAGCTACGAGCAGTACTTC
CASSLKESYEQYF
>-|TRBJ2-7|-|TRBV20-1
TGCAGTGCTCAAAACTACGAGCAGTACTTC
CSAQNYEQYF
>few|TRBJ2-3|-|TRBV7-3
TGTGCCAGCAGCCCGGGATCCCCCACTTATACGCAGTATTTT
CASSPGSPTYTQYF
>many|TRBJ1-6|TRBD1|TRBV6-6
TGTGCCAGCAGTTACCCCCAGGGACAGGGTAATTCACCCCTCCACTTT
CASSYPQGQGNSPLHF
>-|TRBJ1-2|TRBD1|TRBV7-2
TGTGCCAGCAGCTTAGCGCCATACAGGGGGCGTGGGGACTATGGCTACACCTTC
CASSLAPYRGRGDYGYTF
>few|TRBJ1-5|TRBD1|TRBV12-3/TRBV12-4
TGTGCCAGCAGCCCGACAGGGATGGGGCAGCCCCAGCATTTT
CASSPTGMGQPQHF
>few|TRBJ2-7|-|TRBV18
TGTGCCAGCTCCACCTCCTATGGGACCTACGAGCAGTACTTC
CASSTSYGTYEQYF